This record concerns one TCR beta chain sequence. Its antigen is currently unknown. 13 Jbeta primers and 60 Vbeta primers were used for the PCR. Clones were read by immunoSEQ multiplex PCR, and TCRdb kept only the in-frame ones, dropping some. The profile shows around 130,000 clones, 75% to 85% of them singletons. The data were taken from a study of cytomegalovirus exposure and HLA in healthy donors. Study in general: There were about 85 million unique TCRs (from HLA-typed donors) in an early data release.

Study-level points and caveats: The productive fraction for most TCR beta V segments was about 87% or about 30% in an earlier analysis.

J lost 11 bases, V lost 4 bases, and 16 bases had no gene match. The germline V gene encodes CDR1 LNHDA and CDR2 SQIVND (reference sequence). This CDR3 region has 15 residues. Sequenced material: PBMCs. This receptor was taken from a woman between 40 and 50 years old in good health and CMV-seropositive. V is TRBV19 and J is TRBJ1-1; 7 positions match TRBD1. CDR3 region: CASSTSGTAGQIAFF. CDR3 DNA: TGTGCCAGTAGTACCTCCGGGACAGCCGGCCAAATTGCTTTCTTT.